The rows below give T cell receptor beta chains drawn from one sample of a study of cytomegalovirus exposure and HLA in healthy donors. Sequenced by immunoSEQ multiplex PCR; TCRdb stores in-frame clones only, minus some. The repertoire includes about 170,000 clones, 73% of them detected once, and about 5.4% sits in the top ten. The source material was PBMCs. These receptors were collected from a young woman in good health and CMV-seropositive. Both conserved end residues are part of each CDR3. D genes are given only for firm matches. Not all rows give a size; the values are once, few, many and, for expanded clones, a class.

v_gene	j_gene	d_gene	abundance	CDR3nt	CDR3aa
TRBV5-1	TRBJ2-2	-	-	TGCGCCAGCAGCTTGACAGTAAACACCGGGGAGCTGTTTTTT	CASSLTVNTGELFF
TRBV7-2	TRBJ2-1	TRBD2	-	TGTGCCAGCAGCTCCGGAAGCGGGGGGGCGCTATACAATGAGCAGTTCTTC	CASSSGSGGALYNEQFF
TRBV7-9	TRBJ2-2	-	-	TGTGCCAGCAGTCTTCGGTGGGGGGAGGACACCGGGGAGCTGTTTTTT	CASSLRWGEDTGELFF
TRBV9	TRBJ2-1	-	-	TGTGCCAGCAGCGTAGGCGGGGTCGCCTACAATGAGCAGTTCTTC	CASSVGGVAYNEQFF
TRBV9	TRBJ2-1	TRBD2	-	TGTGCCAGCAGCGTAGATGGGCTAGCGGGGGACTCCTACAATGAGCAGTTCTTC	CASSVDGLAGDSYNEQFF
TRBV19	TRBJ2-7	-	-	TGTGCCAGTAGTATAGCCCGGGACACCAACTCCTACGAGCAGTACTTC	CASSIARDTNSYEQYF
TRBV6-5	TRBJ2-2	TRBD2	-	TGTGCCAGCAGCCAGACTAGCGCCACCGGGGAGCTGTTTTTT	CASSQTSATGELFF
TRBV30	TRBJ1-2	-	-	TGTGCCTGGGGGGGAACAGGGAATGGCTACACCTTC	CAWGGTGNGYTF
TRBV5-1	TRBJ2-3	TRBD2	-	TGCGCCAGTCGTAGCGGGGTATCCACAGATACGCAGTATTTT	CASRSGVSTDTQYF
TRBV15	TRBJ2-6	-	-	TGTGCCACCAGCAGAGATCGGGGTGGGGCCAACGTCCTGACTTTC	CATSRDRGGANVLTF
TRBV9	TRBJ2-5	TRBD2	few	TGTGCCAGCAGCGTAGCTGGGCTAGCGGGGTTAGAGACCCAGTACTTC	CASSVAGLAGLETQYF
TRBV27	TRBJ2-5	-	-	TGTGCCAGCAGCCTAACCTTACCCAGGGGCGAGACCCAGTACTTC	CASSLTLPRGETQYF
TRBV5-4	TRBJ1-2	TRBD1	-	TGTGCCAGCAGCTTTAGACAGGGGGCTCCCTATGGCTACACCTTC	CASSFRQGAPYGYTF
TRBV9	TRBJ2-6	TRBD1	-	TGTGCCAGCAGCGACCCAGAGGGGGCCTCCTCTGGGGCCAACGTCCTGACTTTC	CASSDPEGASSGANVLTF
TRBV6-5	TRBJ2-1	TRBD2	once	TGTGCCAGCAGTTACGAGCGGGGGGTGGGCAATGAGCAGTTCTTC	CASSYERGVGNEQFF
TRBV29-1	TRBJ1-1	-	-	TGCAGCGTTGAAGCGCGGGGGGAAGCTTTCTTT	CSVEARGEAFF
TRBV30	TRBJ2-1	-	-	TGTGCCTGGAGTGCATTCGGCGGTAATGAGCAGTTCTTC	CAWSAFGGNEQFF
TRBV15	TRBJ1-1	-	-	TGTGCCACCAGCAGAGATTGGGAGACAGGCCGGACGGCTGAAGCTTTCTTT	CATSRDWETGRTAEAFF
TRBV7-3	TRBJ2-1	TRBD2	-	TGTGCCAGCAGCTCAACCCCGGGACTAGCCCCCTACAATGAGCAGTTCTTC	CASSSTPGLAPYNEQFF
TRBV29-1	TRBJ1-2	TRBD1	-	TGCAGCGTTGAGGGACAGGGGGCCTATGGCTACACCTTC	CSVEGQGAYGYTF
TRBV30	TRBJ2-3	TRBD2	-	TGTGCCTGGAGTACGGGACTAGCGGGAAGCACAGATACGCAGTATTTT	CAWSTGLAGSTDTQYF
TRBV15	TRBJ2-1	TRBD2	-	TGTGCCACCAGCAGAGAATTGGGACTAGCGGGAGGTGAGCAGTTCTTC	CATSRELGLAGGEQFF
TRBV7-2	TRBJ1-4	-	-	TGTGCCAGCAGCTTCTCGACAATAGGAGGAACTAATGAAAAACTGTTTTTT	CASSFSTIGGTNEKLFF
TRBV2	TRBJ1-3	-	-	TGTGCCAGCAGTGGGACAGCTGGAAACACCATATATTTT	CASSGTAGNTIYF
TRBV6-6	TRBJ2-7	-	-	TGTGCCAGCAGTTACTCGAGGTCCGACGAGCAGTACTTC	CASSYSRSDEQYF
TRBV7-3	TRBJ2-5	-	-	TGTGCCAGCAGCCTACAGGGTAGGGAGACCCAGTACTTC	CASSLQGRETQYF
TRBV27	TRBJ2-1	TRBD2	-	TGTGCCAGCAAGCGGGGGTTCAGCTCCTACAATGAGCAGTTCTTC	CASKRGFSSYNEQFF
TRBV27	TRBJ2-7	TRBD2	-	TGTGCCAGCAGTACCCGGCGGGTAGCGGGGGGGCGTGATGAGCAGTACTTC	CASSTRRVAGGRDEQYF
TRBV7-9	TRBJ1-2	TRBD1	few	TGTGCCAGCAGCCCCGGACAGGGATACTATGGCTACACCTTC	CASSPGQGYYGYTF
TRBV4-3	TRBJ2-7	TRBD2	-	TGCGCCAGCAGCCAAGCTTCTAGCGGAGGCTACGAGCAGTACTTC	CASSQASSGGYEQYF
TRBV19	TRBJ2-1	-	-	TGTGCCAGTATACAGTCAAGCTCCTACAATGAGCAGTTCTTC	CASIQSSSYNEQFF
TRBV5-1	TRBJ2-5	TRBD2	-	TGCGCCAGCAGCGGATTAGCGGGGGGGGAAGAGACCCAGTACTTC	CASSGLAGGEETQYF
TRBV12-5	TRBJ1-3	-	-	TGTGCTAGTGGTTCCAGAGGAGAAGGAAACACCATATATTTT	CASGSRGEGNTIYF
TRBV19	TRBJ2-1	-	-	TGTGCCAGTAAGCGGCAGGGGTCCTACAATGAGCAGTTCTTC	CASKRQGSYNEQFF
TRBV18	TRBJ2-1	-	few	TGTGCCAGCTCACCAATCCCGGGGGTCGGCTACAATGAGCAGTTCTTC	CASSPIPGVGYNEQFF
TRBV7-2	TRBJ2-2	TRBD2	-	TGTGCCAGCAGCTTGGGACTAGCGGTCATCACCGGGGAGCTGTTTTTT	CASSLGLAVITGELFF
TRBV7-2	TRBJ1-5	-	-	TGTGCCAGCAGCTTATTACAGGATAGCAATCAGCCCCAGCATTTT	CASSLLQDSNQPQHF
TRBV19	TRBJ1-1	TRBD1	once	TGTGCCAGTAGTATTGAGGGGGCCCGGAACACTGAAGCTTTCTTT	CASSIEGARNTEAFF
TRBV6-1	TRBJ2-3	TRBD2	medium-sized	TGTGCCAGCAGTGAAGCTGCGGGGGGGCCAGATACGCAGTATTTT	CASSEAAGGPDTQYF
TRBV5-5	TRBJ2-2	-	-	TGTGCCAGCAGCTCGGGCCGGGAGTCGGGGGAGCTGTTTTTT	CASSSGRESGELFF
TRBV30	TRBJ1-1	-	once	TGTGCCTGGGGGACTCAACGGATGAACACTGAAGCTTTCTTT	CAWGTQRMNTEAFF
TRBV4-1	TRBJ2-1	-	-	TGCGCCAGCAGCCAAGAGAGGACAAGTGAGCAGTTCTTC	CASSQERTSEQFF
TRBV9	TRBJ2-1	TRBD2	-	TGTGCCAGCAGCGCCTCTAGCGGGGGGGCCTTGATGAGGGATGAGCAGTTCTTC	CASSASSGGALMRDEQFF
TRBV5-1	TRBJ2-2	-	-	TGCGCCAGCAGCCAGTCAAGGGGTGCGAACACCGGGGAGCTGTTTTTT	CASSQSRGANTGELFF
TRBV10-2	TRBJ1-2	-	-	TGCGCCAGCAGTGAGGGCAGGGAATACTATGGCTACACCTTC	CASSEGREYYGYTF
TRBV18	TRBJ2-3	TRBD1	-	TGTGCCAGCTCACCATCGGACAGGGCAACAGATACGCAGTATTTT	CASSPSDRATDTQYF
TRBV7-7	TRBJ2-1	TRBD1	-	TGTGCTAGCAGCTTAGGCCAGGGGGCGACCTACAATGAGCAGTTCTTC	CASSLGQGATYNEQFF
TRBV30	TRBJ1-1	-	-	TGTGCCTGGAGTGCAGGGAACACTGAAGCTTTCTTT	CAWSAGNTEAFF
TRBV6-1	TRBJ2-5	-	-	TGTGCCAGCAGTGAAAATGGGCAGAGGGAAGAGACCCAGTACTTC	CASSENGQREETQYF
TRBV5-4	TRBJ2-7	TRBD2	-	TGTGCCAGCAGCTTGACTAGCGCGGCAGTAGGCGAGCAGTACTTC	CASSLTSAAVGEQYF
TRBV7-3	TRBJ2-3	-	-	TGTGCCAGCAGCTTTTCGGGCACAGATACGCAGTATTTT	CASSFSGTDTQYF
TRBV10-3	TRBJ2-3	TRBD2	-	TGTGCCATCAGATCGACTAGCGGGGCTTCAGATACGCAGTATTTT	CAIRSTSGASDTQYF